This TCR beta chain stems from a study of blood T cell repertoires in COVID-19. Overall study: Italy, Spain and the United States were the sources of the convalescent and acute COVID-19 samples.

V lost 0 bases and J 5 bases, leaving 11 bases between the germline ends. This CDR3 contains 14 residues. Germline V gene sequence: CDR1 SGHRS, CDR2 YFSETQ. Produced via immunoSEQ multiplex PCR; TCRdb's table is partial and in-frame only. This table holds under 250,000 clones, approximately 82% found once. The genes are TRBV5-1 and TRBJ1-1, with D unclear. The receptor's source is a man aged 40-49 years with active or convalescent COVID-19. Material: peripheral blood. This chain's CDR3 is CASSLGETGTEAFF. As DNA, the CDR3 is TGCGCCAGCAGCTTGGGGGAGACCGGGACTGAAGCTTTCTTT.